This T cell receptor beta chain was sequenced during a study of shared clonotypes between healthy human individuals. Overall study results and limits: Naive subsets generally exceeded memory subsets in estimated richness.

As concerns this clone: Its antigen is currently unknown.

CD45RO-negative cells were positively selected for CCR7, leaving out terminally differentiated effector memory CD45RA+ cells. V lost 3 bases and J 5 bases, leaving 10 bases between the germline ends. This CDR3 comprises 13 residues. Germline CDR1 reads SNHLY; CDR2 reads FYNNEI. Sequenced by immunoSEQ multiplex PCR; TCRdb stores in-frame clones only, minus some. The sample lists roughly 2.1 million clones, 85% to 95% occurring once. The TCR was taken from a man younger than 35 in good health. Some clones in this sample may be carry-over from other donors' samples. Sequenced input: naive CD8+ T cells from PBMCs. The chain carries TRBV2 and TRBJ1-1, with D perhaps TRBD1 (5 bases). CDR3: CASSDAQATEAFF. The CDR3 bases are TGTGCCAGCAGTGACGCACAGGCAACTGAAGCTTTCTTT.